This T cell receptor beta chain is from a study of T cells expressing NK-cell markers. The CDR3 sequence is 14 residues long. The germline V gene encodes CDR1 DFQATT and CDR2 SNEGSKA (reference sequence). Following a re-call of the 5' RACE reads, TCRdb has one entry per CDR3 protein and lacks DNA. The table for this sample gives about 430,000 distinct CDR3 sequences. The TCR was taken from a woman in her forties or fifties in good health. V gene TRBV20-1 combines with J gene TRBJ2-4. The specimen was blood T cells: a sorted CD56 or NKG2C T cell subset, CD4+ or CD8+ T cells, or bulk PBMC T cells (not recorded which). The CDR3 sequence: CSAREEIAKNIQYF.